This T cell receptor (beta chain) was profiled in a study of radiotherapy plus CTLA-4 blockade in lung cancer. Measured with immunoSEQ multiplex PCR; TCRdb has only the in-frame clones, and not every one. This sample yields 53,000 or so clones, of which 70% to 90% are seen a single time; less than 20% belongs to the top ten. In the case of this clone: Its antigen is not identified.

The CDR3 totals 14 residues. CDR1 and CDR2 from the germline V gene are MNHEY and SVGAGI. Between the trimmed V and J ends, which lost 8 bases and 0 bases, there was a span of 13 bases. The study gave focal radiation plus ipilimumab CTLA-4 blockade to patients with chemo-refractory metastatic non-small-cell lung cancer. General study results and limits: With interferon-beta, early dynamics of blood T cell clones were reported to best predict response.

The chain carries TRBV6-5 and TRBJ1-2; weak D call: TRBD1 (6 bases). This sequence originates from a human donor with non-small cell lung cancer that progressed on radiotherapy plus ipilimumab. Some clones in this sample may be carry-over from other donors' samples. Sequences were derived from peripheral blood, sampled from a patient treated with radiotherapy plus ipilimumab. The CDR3 sequence is CASRDRLTNYGYTF. CDR3 in DNA: TGTGCCAGCCGAGACAGGTTGACTAACTATGGCTACACCTTC.